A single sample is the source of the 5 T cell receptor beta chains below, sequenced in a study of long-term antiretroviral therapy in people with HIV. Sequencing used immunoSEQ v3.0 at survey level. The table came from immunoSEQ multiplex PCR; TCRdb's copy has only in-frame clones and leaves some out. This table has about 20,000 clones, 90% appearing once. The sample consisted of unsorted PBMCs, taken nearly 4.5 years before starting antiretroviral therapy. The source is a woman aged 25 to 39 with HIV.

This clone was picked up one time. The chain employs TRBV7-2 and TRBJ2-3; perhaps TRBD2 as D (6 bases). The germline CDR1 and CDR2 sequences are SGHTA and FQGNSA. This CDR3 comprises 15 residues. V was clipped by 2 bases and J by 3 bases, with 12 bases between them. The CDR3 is CASSLYPSATDTQYF. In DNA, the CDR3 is TGTGCCAGCAGCTTATACCCTAGCGCAACAGATACGCAGTATTTT.

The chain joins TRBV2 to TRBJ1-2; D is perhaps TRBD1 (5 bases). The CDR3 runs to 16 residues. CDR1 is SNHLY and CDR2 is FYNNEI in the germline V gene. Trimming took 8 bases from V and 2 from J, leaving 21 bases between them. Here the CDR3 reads CASGGGVASTNYGYTF. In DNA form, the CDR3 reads TGTGCCAGCGGCGGAGGGGTCGCCTCGACCAACTATGGCTACACCTTC.

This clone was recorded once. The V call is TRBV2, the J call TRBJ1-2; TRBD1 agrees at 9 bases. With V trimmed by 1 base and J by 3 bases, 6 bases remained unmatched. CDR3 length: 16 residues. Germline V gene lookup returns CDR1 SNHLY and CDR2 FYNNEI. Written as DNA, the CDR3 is TGTGCCAGCAGTGAAGTTGGGGACAGGGAGGACTATGGCTACACCTTC. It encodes CASSEVGDREDYGYTF.

The DNA for the CDR3 is TGTGCCAGCTCACCAAGGGGGGATAATGAAAAACTGTTTTTT. It encodes CASSPRGDNEKLFF. The V and J genes are TRBV18 and TRBJ1-4; maybe TRBD1 (6 bases). Looked up from germline, CDR1 is KGHSH and CDR2 is LQKENI. Trimming removed 2 bases at V and 4 bases at J, with 8 bases between. The length of the CDR3 is 14 residues.

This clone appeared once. CDR3 bases: TGTGCCAGCAGCCCCGGGACAGGGCTCCATGAGGGGCAGTACTTC. Translation: CASSPGTGLHEGQYF. The chain couples TRBV7-6 to TRBJ2-7; 9 bases are a match to TRBD1. CDR1 and CDR2 (germline): SGHVS, FNYEAQ. There are 15 residues in the CDR3. The V gene end was trimmed by 5 bases and the J gene end by 9 bases; junction bases not matched to a gene: 14.